The TCR beta chain under discussion was sequenced for a study of shared clonotypes between healthy human individuals. Study-wide findings and caveats: Among the subsets, naive ones generally showed larger estimated richness than memory ones. Rarefaction indicated that sorted-subset sequencing remained incomplete although depth was large.

Caucasian adults residing in Nashville, Tennessee made up all the donors. Worth noting for this clone: Its antigen is still unknown. Other DNA sequences in this sample translate to the same CDR3.

CDR1 MNHEY and CDR2 SMNVEV come from the germline V gene (reference sequence). V lost 0 bases and J 14 bases, leaving 11 bases between the germline ends. There are 13 residues in the CDR3. Assay runs were performed at deep level. Here immunoSEQ multiplex PCR was the method, and the copy in TCRdb shows in-frame clones only, minus some. The table shows over a million clones, with about 75% occurring only once. The chain employs TRBV27 and TRBJ1-6; D ambiguous. The receptor was isolated from a young man in good health. Sequencing was performed on memory CD4+ T cells sorted from blood. Subset reported: CD45RA-negative fraction. CDR3 sequence (DNA): TGTGCCAGCAGTTTATCCGGAGTCGGGTCCCTCCACTTT. Protein: CASSLSGVGSLHF.